The 9 T cell receptor beta chains presented below share a single source sample, sequenced in a study of T cell changes during pregnancy in multiple sclerosis. Method: immunoSEQ multiplex PCR; TCRdb's copy keeps in-frame clones and lacks some. The data show about 40,000 clones, roughly 93% seen once. The material sequenced was CD4+ T cells from peripheral blood mononuclear cells, taken before pregnancy. The receptors originated from a female donor with multiple sclerosis, enrolled in a pregnancy study.

This chain uses TRBV6-6 with TRBJ2-7, with 7 positions matching TRBD1. This CDR3 has 13 amino acids. Germline lookup yields CDR1 MNHNY and CDR2 SVGAGI (reference sequence). V lost 8 bases to trimming and J lost 7 bases; unmatched junction nucleotides: 11. CDR3 in amino acids: CASWAGGVVEQYF. The CDR3 coding sequence is TGTGCCAGCTGGGCAGGGGGTGTCGTAGAGCAGTACTTC.

The chain joins TRBV10-3 to TRBJ2-7, with a possible D match to TRBD1 (5 bases). CDR3 length: 13 amino acids. Deletions cut 11 bases from V and 2 bases from J, with 16 bases between. In germline, CDR1 is ENHRY, CDR2 SYGVKD. CDR3 coding DNA: TGTGCCGCCTCAGGGTACTCCCCCTACGAGCAGTACTTC. Residues: CAASGYSPYEQYF.

V is TRBV5-4 and J is TRBJ2-2, with 9 bases lining up with TRBD2. CDR3 length: 17 residues. Germline loops: CDR1 SGHNT, CDR2 YYREEE (reference sequence). V lost 0 bases, J lost 3 bases, and 6 bases stayed unmatched. CDR3: CASSLERGLADTGELFF. DNA of the CDR3: TGTGCCAGCAGCTTGGAACGGGGACTAGCTGACACCGGGGAGCTGTTTTTT.

The V call is TRBV5-4, the J call TRBJ1-3; perhaps TRBD1 as D (6 bases). From germline, CDR1 is SGHNT and CDR2 YYREEE (reference sequence). Trimming left V 4 bases short and J 4 bases short, with 21 bases between. This CDR3 spans 17 amino acids. CDR3 protein: CASSPGGGAGRGNTIYF. The CDR3 DNA reads as TGTGCCAGCAGCCCCGGCGGGGGGGCCGGGCGCGGAAACACCATATATTTT.

The rearrangement uses TRBV10-3 and TRBJ1-1; 11 bases map to TRBD1. V trimming: 2 bases; J trimming: 7 bases; junction bases outside the gene matches: 6. The CDR3 has 15 residues. Germline-derived CDR1 and CDR2 are ENHRY and SYGVKD. CDR3 sequence (DNA): TGTGCCATCAGTGAGACTGACGGGACAGGGGGTGAAGCTTTCTTT. Amino acids: CAISETDGTGGEAFF.

V and J are TRBV5-1 and TRBJ2-5; D possibly corresponds to TRBD1 (6 bases). The CDR3 is 13 amino acids. Germline values: CDR1 SGHRS, CDR2 YFSETQ. V was pared by 1 base and J by 3 bases, with 7 bases between. The CDR3, as DNA: TGCGCCAGCAGCTTGTCAGGGGAAGAGACCCAGTACTTC. Encoded protein: CASSLSGEETQYF.

J is TRBJ2-2 and V is TRBV28; 10 nucleotides agree with TRBD2. CDR1 and CDR2 (germline): MDHEN, SYDVKM. The junction had 5 bases not matched to a gene; V was cut back by 5 bases and J by 5 bases. CDR3 length: 15 amino acids. CDR3 nucleotide sequence: TGTGCCAGCAGTCCTAGCGGGGGTGGGACCGGGGAGCTGTTTTTT. It yields the protein CASSPSGGGTGELFF.

The gene calls are TRBV5-6 and TRBJ2-5; a weak D match, TRBD1 (6 bases). The DNA end favors TRBJ2-7, so the J call may be wrong. The CDR3 extends over 13 amino acids. CDR1 SGHDT and CDR2 YYEEEE come from the germline V gene. The CDR3 sequence is CASSLTGFYEQYF. The CDR3 region has the DNA TGTGCCAGCAGCTTAACAGGGTTTTACGAGCAGTACTTC.

The V gene is TRBV28, the J gene TRBJ1-3, with D perhaps TRBD1 (5 bases). V was pared by 6 bases and J by 0 bases, with 18 bases between. CDR1 is MDHEN and CDR2 is SYDVKM in the germline V gene. The CDR3 is made up of 17 amino acids. CDR3 protein: CASSLKPRGISGNTIYF. Written as DNA, the CDR3 is TGTGCCAGCAGCCTAAAGCCCCGGGGGATCTCTGGAAACACCATATATTTT.